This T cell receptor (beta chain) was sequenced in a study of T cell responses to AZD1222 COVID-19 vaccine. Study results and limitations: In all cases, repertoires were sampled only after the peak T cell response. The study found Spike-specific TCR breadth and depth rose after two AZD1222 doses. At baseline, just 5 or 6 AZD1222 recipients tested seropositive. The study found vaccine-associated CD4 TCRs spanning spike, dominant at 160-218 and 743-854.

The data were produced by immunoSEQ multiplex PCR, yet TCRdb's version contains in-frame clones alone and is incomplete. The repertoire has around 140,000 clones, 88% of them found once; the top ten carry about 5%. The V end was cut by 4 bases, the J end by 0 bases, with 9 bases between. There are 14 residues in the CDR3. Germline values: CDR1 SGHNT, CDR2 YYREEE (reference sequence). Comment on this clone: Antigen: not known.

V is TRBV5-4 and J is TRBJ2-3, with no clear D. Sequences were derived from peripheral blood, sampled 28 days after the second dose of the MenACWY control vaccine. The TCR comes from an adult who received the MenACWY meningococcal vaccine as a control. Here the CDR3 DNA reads TGTGCCAGCAGCGTTATGACTAGCACAGATACGCAGTATTTT. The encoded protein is CASSVMTSTDTQYF. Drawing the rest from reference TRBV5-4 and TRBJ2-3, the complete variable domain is ETGVTQSPTHLIKTRGQQVTLRCSSQSGHNTVSWYQQALGQGPQFIFQYYREEENGRGNFPPRFSGLQFPNYSSELNVNALELDDSALYLCASSVMTSTDTQYFGPGTRLTVL.